This T cell receptor (beta chain) was sequenced during a study of a mutant IDH1 vaccine in newly diagnosed glioma. Study-level background: The earlier regimen, radiotherapy, temozolomide, or both, was most often both.

Sample time point: week 35, safety follow-up. Topical imiquimod accompanied each vaccine dose, which consisted of 300 ug of mutant IDH1 20-mer peptide. Germline V gives CDR1 MNHEY, CDR2 SMNVEV (reference sequence). V gave up 6 bases and J gave up 1 base, with 12 bases separating them. The CDR3 is 14 amino acids. Repertoires were generated with immunoSEQ multiplex PCR, while TCRdb's copy carries only in-frame clones and drops some. The top ten clones hold 5.7% of a sample with 45,000 to 50,000 clones, 88% of them seen once. On this clone: The antigen remains undetermined.

This TCR came from a woman aged 40 to 50 with glioma. The chain uses TRBV27 and TRBJ1-1; D may be TRBD1 (6 bases). The sequenced sample was PBMCs, obtained from a glioma patient whose treatment included an IDH1 peptide vaccine. CDR3 residues: CASRDDRRNTEAFF. The CDR3 DNA sequence: TGTGCCAGCAGAGACGACAGGAGGAACACTGAAGCTTTCTTT.